Following are 28 T cell receptor beta chains from one sample sequenced in a study of shared clonotypes between healthy human individuals. Generated by immunoSEQ multiplex PCR, the TCRdb table keeps only in-frame clones and is missing some. The sample has over a million clones, roughly 97% seen once. Sequenced: naive CD4+ T cells sorted from blood. Subset denoted: CD45RA+ positively selected. The receptors derive from a man younger than 45 in good health.

This clone has only one observation. The V call is TRBV5-1, the J call TRBJ2-7; a weak D match, TRBD1 (5 bases). Germline values: CDR1 SGHRS, CDR2 YFSETQ. Trimming removed 4 bases at V and 0 bases at J, with 14 bases between. CDR3 length: 15 residues. CDR3 sequence: CASSLGVISSYEQYF. The CDR3 coding sequence is TGCGCCAGCAGCCTAGGGGTTATCAGCTCCTACGAGCAGTACTTC.

V usage is TRBV7-2 and J usage is TRBJ2-5, with unresolved D. V lost 6 bases and J 3 bases, leaving 11 bases between the germline ends. The CDR3 consists of 13 residues. The V gene's germline CDR1 is SGHTA and CDR2 FQGNSA. The CDR3 DNA follows: TGTGCCAGCAGAGCCAGCGCTAAAGAGACCCAGTACTTC. This encodes CASRASAKETQYF.

The chain has TRBV4-3 and TRBJ2-2; 7 bases are shared with TRBD1. The germline gives CDR1 LGHNA, CDR2 YSLEER. V shed 0 bases and J 5 bases; nucleotides not matched to a gene: 12. The CDR3 covers 18 residues. The CDR3: CASSQDSWRAGGTGELFF. The CDR3 region has the DNA TGCGCCAGCAGCCAAGATTCCTGGCGGGCAGGGGGAACCGGGGAGCTGTTTTTT.

The chain has TRBV5-1 and TRBJ2-1; no clear D. V lost 4 bases, J lost 8 bases, and 13 bases lay in between. The germline V gene has CDR1 SGHRS and CDR2 YFSETQ. The CDR3 has 13 amino acids. The chain's CDR3 is CASSRDARDEQFF. DNA for the CDR3: TGCGCCAGCAGCCGAGACGCCCGCGATGAGCAGTTCTTC. Full variable domain (missing parts from reference TRBV5-1 and TRBJ2-1): KAGVTQTPRYLIKTRGQQVTLSCSPISGHRSVSWYQQTPGQGLQFLFEYFSETQRNKGNFPGRFSGRQFSNSRSEMNVSTLELGDSALYLCASSRDARDEQFFGPGTRLTVL.

The chain recombines TRBV2 with TRBJ2-5, with D unclear. The CDR3 spans 13 residues. V lost 8 bases and J 0 bases, leaving 10 bases between the germline ends. Per the germline V gene, CDR1 is SNHLY and CDR2 is FYNNEI. This chain's CDR3 is CASSNQDQETQYF. The CDR3 DNA reads TGTGCCAGCTCTAACCAGGACCAAGAGACCCAGTACTTC.

The gene calls are TRBV28 and TRBJ2-4; 10 bases map to TRBD1. V was pared by 0 bases and J by 5 bases, with 1 base of the junction left unmatched. CDR1 and CDR2 from the germline V gene are MDHEN and SYDVKM. This CDR3 region has 15 residues. The CDR3: CASSLWGTGENIQYF. The DNA of the CDR3 is TGTGCCAGCAGTTTATGGGGGACAGGGGAAAACATTCAGTACTTC.

V usage is TRBV9 and J usage is TRBJ2-7; 9 positions agree with TRBD2. The CDR3 runs to 16 residues. The junction had 13 bases not matched to a gene; V was cut back by 3 bases and J by 6 bases. Germline values: CDR1 SGDLS, CDR2 YYNGEE. In DNA, the CDR3 is TGTGCCAGCAGCGCCCATGCCTTAGCGGGAGAAGGCGAGCAGTACTTC. This translates into CASSAHALAGEGEQYF. Using reference TRBV9 and TRBJ2-7 for the parts outside the CDR3, the full variable domain is DSGVTQTPKHLITATGQRVTLRCSPRSGDLSVYWYQQSLDQGLQFLIQYYNGEERAKGNILERFSAQQFPDLHSELNLSSLELGDSALYFCASSAHALAGEGEQYFGPGTRLTVT.

This rearrangement joins TRBV28 to TRBJ1-2, with a tentative D call TRBD1 (5 bases). The V gene lost 10 bases and the J gene lost 4 bases, with 19 bases spanning the gap. The CDR3 totals 14 residues. Germline CDR1 reads MDHEN; CDR2 reads SYDVKM. The CDR3 region has the DNA TGTGCCACAAACCGACAGAGTTTGGGCTATGGCTACACCTTC. Encoded protein: CATNRQSLGYGYTF.

The chain has TRBV28 and TRBJ2-4; the D gene is possibly TRBD2 (6 bases). V was cut by 8 bases and J by 0 bases, with 14 bases left in between. Germline loops: CDR1 MDHEN, CDR2 SYDVKM. This CDR3 has 15 residues. CDR3 sequence: CASLEGQLAKNIQYF. CDR3 in DNA: TGTGCCAGCTTGGAGGGCCAATTAGCCAAAAACATTCAGTACTTC.

V usage is TRBV13 and J usage is TRBJ2-7; D gene ambiguous. This CDR3 region has 13 residues. CDR1 is PRHDT, CDR2 FYEKMQ, per germline (reference sequence). The V end was cut by 1 base, the J end by 6 bases, with 10 bases between. The CDR3 region has the DNA TGTGCCAGCAGCTTAGATCTCGGACGCGAGCAGTACTTC. Amino acid sequence: CASSLDLGREQYF.

In the case of this clone: This same CDR3 is encoded by further DNA sequences in the sample. The CDR3 spells CSASRVGEQFF. The DNA of the CDR3 is TGCAGTGCTAGTCGGGTTGGTGAGCAGTTCTTC. The genes are TRBV20-1 and TRBJ2-1; unclear D gene. V was trimmed by 3 bases and J by 9 bases, leaving 9 bases between them. Germline V gives CDR1 DFQATT, CDR2 SNEGSKA (reference sequence). The CDR3 spans 11 residues.

The chain has TRBV7-2 and TRBJ2-1, with 11 bases fitting TRBD2. Germline assignment: CDR1 SGHTA and CDR2 FQGNSA. Germline trimming cut 5 bases from V and 5 bases from J; bases unmatched to any gene: 11. The CDR3 runs to 17 residues. The CDR3 region is CASSPAPGLAVHNEQFF. The CDR3 DNA is TGTGCCAGCAGCCCGGCCCCGGGACTAGCGGTCCACAATGAGCAGTTCTTC. The full variable domain, completed using reference TRBV7-2 and TRBJ2-1, is GAGVSQSPSNKVTEKGKDVELRCDPISGHTALYWYRQSLGQGLEFLIYFQGNSAPDKSGLPSDRFSAERTGGSVSTLTIQRTQQEDSAVYLCASSPAPGLAVHNEQFFGPGTRLTVL.

The V and J genes are TRBV5-1 and TRBJ1-1; the D gene is possibly TRBD1 (6 bases). The CDR3 sequence is 13 residues long. Germline CDR1 SGHRS, CDR2 YFSETQ. With 3 bases removed from V and 6 bases from J, the gap between germline ends came to 12 bases. The CDR3 DNA follows: TGCGCCAGCAGCTGGGGGGCTTGGTCTGAAGCTTTCTTT. Translation gives CASSWGAWSEAFF.

The chain has TRBV25-1 and TRBJ1-3; TRBD1 agrees at 7 bases. V dropped 2 bases and J dropped 3; count of bases not matched to a gene: 7. The CDR3 consists of 16 residues. CDR1 and CDR2 from the germline V gene are MGHDK and SYGVNS. DNA of the CDR3: TGTGCCAGCAGTGAAGGGTCCCGGGACAGTGGAAACACCATATATTTT. It yields the protein CASSEGSRDSGNTIYF.

The rearrangement joins TRBV15 to TRBJ2-7; 7 nucleotides line up with TRBD1. The trim removed 5 bases at V and 4 bases at J, leaving 5 bases unmatched. This CDR3 is built from 13 residues. Germline values: CDR1 LNHNV, CDR2 YYDKDF (reference sequence). Here the CDR3 DNA reads TGTGCCACCAGCCGGGACAGTCAATACGAGCAGTACTTC. This encodes CATSRDSQYEQYF.

V is TRBV5-1 and J is TRBJ2-7, with 7 bases matching TRBD1. V lost 4 bases, J lost 6 bases, and 7 bases stayed unmatched. The CDR3 extends over 13 amino acids. In germline, CDR1 is SGHRS, CDR2 YFSETQ. CDR3: CASSPRQGPEQYF. CDR3 nucleotide sequence: TGCGCCAGCAGCCCCAGACAGGGTCCCGAGCAGTACTTC.

This chain uses TRBV27 with TRBJ2-7, with TRBD2 matching over 8 bases. The CDR3 consists of 15 residues. The germline gives CDR1 MNHEY, CDR2 SMNVEV (reference sequence). After removal of 2 bases from V and 4 bases from J, the junction contained 7 bases not matched to a gene. The CDR3 nucleotides are TGTGCCAGCAGTTTAATAGCGGGGCGGAAATACGAGCAGTACTTC. Translation: CASSLIAGRKYEQYF.

This sequence joins TRBV10-3 and TRBJ2-2; 11 positions agree with TRBD2. This CDR3 has 16 residues. Germline CDR1 is ENHRY and CDR2 is SYGVKD. The ends lost 5 bases at V and 1 base at J; junction bases unmatched: 3. The CDR3 loop reads CAISRGTSGNTGELFF. In nucleotides, the CDR3 is TGTGCCATCAGTCGTGGGACTAGCGGGAACACCGGGGAGCTGTTTTTT.

V gene TRBV6-1 combines with J gene TRBJ2-7; the D is unclear. CDR1 is MNHNS and CDR2 is SASEGT in the germline V gene. This CDR3 has 14 residues. The germline V and J ends were trimmed by 2 bases and 6 bases, with 14 bases remaining between them. CDR3: CASSESQGIGEQYF. The CDR3 bases are TGTGCCAGCAGTGAAAGTCAAGGAATAGGCGAGCAGTACTTC.

J is TRBJ2-2 and V is TRBV28; D not resolved. The V end lost 6 bases, the J end lost 2 bases, and 7 bases lay between the germline ends. Germline V gene sequence: CDR1 MDHEN, CDR2 SYDVKM. This CDR3 spans 13 amino acids. The CDR3 DNA follows: TGTGCCAGCAGCGCACCTAACACCGGGGAGCTGTTTTTT. It yields the protein CASSAPNTGELFF.

The genes are TRBV6-1 and TRBJ2-7; 9 nucleotides agree with TRBD2. Germline CDR1 and CDR2: MNHNS and SASEGT. J gave up 0 bases and V 7 bases, and 7 bases lay outside the gene matches. The CDR3 has 15 residues. CDR3 protein: CASTPLAGSSYEQYF. The DNA for the CDR3 is TGTGCCAGCACCCCGCTAGCGGGGAGCTCCTACGAGCAGTACTTC.

This chain uses TRBV15 with TRBJ2-3; D is undetermined. This CDR3 is 14 amino acids long. Germline V gene data show CDR1 as LNHNV and CDR2 as YYDKDF (reference sequence). Trimming took 1 base from V and 4 from J, leaving 9 bases between them. The CDR3 loop reads CATSRGNVPDTQYF. The CDR3 nucleotides read TGTGCCACCAGCAGAGGGAACGTTCCAGATACGCAGTATTTT. Full variable domain (remainder filled in from reference TRBV15 and TRBJ2-3): DAMVIQNPRYQVTQFGKPVTLSCSQTLNHNVMYWYQQKSSQAPKLLFHYYDKDFNNEADTPDNFQSRRPNTSFCFLDIRSPGLGDTAMYLCATSRGNVPDTQYFGPGTRLTVL.

This chain connects TRBV29-1 to TRBJ2-1; 7 bases map to TRBD2. The CDR3 totals 15 residues. Trimming at V came to 4 bases and at J to 2 bases, leaving 8 bases not matched to a gene. CDR1 and CDR2 (germline): SQVTM, ANQGSEA. CDR3 amino acids: CSVGAPGGTYNEQFF. The CDR3 DNA is TGCAGCGTTGGAGCCCCGGGAGGTACCTACAATGAGCAGTTCTTC.

This clone showed up just a few times. V is TRBV20-1 and J is TRBJ1-2; D gene ambiguous. Germline CDR1 is DFQATT and CDR2 is SNEGSKA (reference sequence). CDR3 length: 9 amino acids. The germline V and J ends were trimmed by 8 bases and 0 bases, with 1 base remaining between them. The CDR3, as DNA: TGCAGTCCTAACTATGGCTACACCTTC. Amino acid sequence: CSPNYGYTF.

Remarks on this clone: At the DNA level, this CDR3 is encoded by other sequences in the same sample as well. The chain links TRBV18 to TRBJ1-1, with D possibly TRBD1 on 6 matching bases. The CDR3 is 15 residues long. Trimming left V 0 bases short and J 0 bases short, with 8 bases between. CDR1 KGHSH and CDR2 LQKENI come from the germline V gene. This CDR3 reads CASSPPTGVNTEAFF. The DNA of the CDR3 is TGTGCCAGCTCACCACCGACAGGAGTGAACACTGAAGCTTTCTTT. The variable domain in full, with the rest retrieved from reference TRBV18 and TRBJ1-1, is NAGVMQNPRHLVRRRGQEARLRCSPMKGHSHVYWYRQLPEEGLKFMVYLQKENIIDESGMPKERFSAEFPKEGPSILRIQQVVRGDSAAYFCASSPPTGVNTEAFFGQGTRLTVV.

The chain is built from TRBV18 and TRBJ1-1; TRBD1 agrees at 7 bases. V dropped 2 bases and J dropped 4; count of bases not matched to a gene: 10. CDR3 size: 16 residues. CDR1 is KGHSH, CDR2 LQKENI, per germline. CDR3 bases: TGTGCCAGCTCACCATTGGGTCAGGGGGGTAGCACTGAAGCTTTCTTT. Translation: CASSPLGQGGSTEAFF.

The genes are TRBV30 and TRBJ2-3; D uncertain. CDR1 GTSNPN and CDR2 SVGIG come from the germline V gene (reference sequence). Trimming took 4 bases from V and 0 from J, leaving 11 bases between them. The CDR3 extends over 14 amino acids. CDR3 coding DNA: TGTGCCTGGAATGAAGGAACTAGCACAGATACGCAGTATTTT. It yields the protein CAWNEGTSTDTQYF. Complete variable domain (other parts from reference TRBV30 and TRBJ2-3): SQTIHQWPATLVQPVGSPLSLECTVEGTSNPNLYWYRQAAGRGLQLLFYSVGIGQISSEVPQNLSASRPQDRQFILSSKKLLLSDSGFYLCAWNEGTSTDTQYFGPGTRLTVL.

The CDR3 DNA sequence: TGTGCCAGCAGCGTAGCTGGGGCATCGAACACTGAAGCTTTCTTT. Its translation: CASSVAGASNTEAFF. The genes are TRBV9 and TRBJ1-1; perhaps TRBD1 as D (5 bases). V was clipped by 0 bases and J by 1 base, with 10 bases between them. The V gene's germline CDR1 is SGDLS and CDR2 YYNGEE. The CDR3 has 15 residues. Based on the CDR3 plus reference TRBV9 and TRBJ1-1, the full variable domain is DSGVTQTPKHLITATGQRVTLRCSPRSGDLSVYWYQQSLDQGLQFLIQYYNGEERAKGNILERFSAQQFPDLHSELNLSSLELGDSALYFCASSVAGASNTEAFFGQGTRLTVV.